A selection of T cell receptor beta chains follows, all from one sample in a study of regulatory T cells in long-lasting Graves disease. TCRdb re-analysed the multiplex PCR reads in MiXCR, keeping a single row per CDR3 protein. This table has some 370,000 distinct CDR3 sequences, more than 20% appearing once. The starting material was peripheral blood mononuclear cells (PBMCs), obtained when the disease was refractory, from a patient treated with antithyroid drugs. The source is a female donor with Graves disease. Both conserved end residues are part of each CDR3. The D gene is left open where the match is weak. The size of a clone is reported for some rows only, either as once, few or many, or as a class for expanded clones.

D	size	V	length	J	DNA	CDR3
NA	many	TRBV13	13	TRBJ1-4	TGTGCCAGCAGCCCGTGGGGCGGTGAAAAACTGTTTTTT	CASSPWGGEKLFF
NA	NA	TRBV29-1	12	TRBJ1-2	TGCAGCGTTGGGACCGGAGGCTATGGCTACACCTTC	CSVGTGGYGYTF
TRBD2	NA	TRBV19	20	TRBJ2-2	TGTGCCAGTAGTTTAGAAAAAAGTACGGGAGGGCCCGGGAACACCGGGGAGCTGTTTTTT	CASSLEKSTGGPGNTGELFF
NA	many	TRBV28	14	TRBJ2-7	TGTGCCAGCATCGGGCTCGGGGATTCCCACGAGCAGTACTTC	CASIGLGDSHEQYF
TRBD1	many	TRBV12-3/TRBV12-4	15	TRBJ1-1	TGTGCCAGCAGTTCGACAGGGCCAATGAACACTGAAGCTTTCTTT	CASSSTGPMNTEAFF
NA	NA	TRBV6-1	14	TRBJ2-5	TGTGCCAGCCGGGCGGGACGTAGCCAAGAGACCCAGTACTTC	CASRAGRSQETQYF
NA	NA	TRBV6-2/TRBV6-3	13	TRBJ2-1	TGTGCCAGCAGACCGGGACACTACAATGAGCAGTTCTTC	CASRPGHYNEQFF
TRBD1	few	TRBV5-1	15	TRBJ2-7	TGCGCCAGCAGCTTGGGACAGGGGGTACTCCACGAGCAGTACTTC	CASSLGQGVLHEQYF
TRBD2	NA	TRBV12-3/TRBV12-4	13	TRBJ2-5	TGTGCCAGCTGTCTAGCGGTGGGAGAGACCCAGTACTTC	CASCLAVGETQYF
NA	many	TRBV28	15	TRBJ2-7	TGTGCCAGCAGTTTTTCACCGGGAAACTCCTACGAGCAGTACTTC	CASSFSPGNSYEQYF
NA	many	TRBV7-2	11	TRBJ2-7	TGTGCCAGCAGCCGGACCGACGAGCAGTACTTC	CASSRTDEQYF
NA	NA	TRBV3-1	13	TRBJ1-1	TGTGCCAGCAGCTCCCACGTGGGGACTGAAGCTTTCTTT	CASSSHVGTEAFF
TRBD2	many	TRBV28	18	TRBJ2-2	TGTGCCAGCAGTTTATATCCGGCGGGAGGGCCGAACACCGGGGAGCTGTTTTTT	CASSLYPAGGPNTGELFF
NA	many	TRBV2	14	TRBJ1-3	TGTGCCAGCGTAAGGAAGGTGAATGGAAACACCATATATTTT	CASVRKVNGNTIYF
TRBD1	NA	TRBV10-3	12	TRBJ2-7	TGTGCCGCGACAGGGGCCGACTACGAGCAGTACTTC	CAATGADYEQYF
NA	many	TRBV7-2	13	TRBJ1-1	TGTGCCAGCAGCTTAGCCGGGGGATATGAAGCTTTCTTT	CASSLAGGYEAFF
TRBD1	NA	TRBV24-1	15	TRBJ2-2	TGTGCCACCAGTGCGCAGGGGGCTGGCACCGGGGAGCTGTTTTTT	CATSAQGAGTGELFF
TRBD1	few	TRBV2	15	TRBJ1-4	TGTGCCAGCAGTGAAGCAGACGACAGGGGGAGTCGACTGTTTTTT	CASSEADDRGSRLFF
TRBD2	few	TRBV7-2	16	TRBJ2-2	TGTGCCAGCAGCCGACGAGCGGGGGGAAACACCGGGGAGCTGTTTTTT	CASSRRAGGNTGELFF
TRBD2	NA	TRBV12-3/TRBV12-4	15	TRBJ2-1	TGTGCCAGCAGTACCCTAGCGGGAGCTGACAATGAGCAGTTCTTC	CASSTLAGADNEQFF
NA	NA	TRBV6-1	15	TRBJ2-1	TGTGCCAGCAGTGAACCGGGGTTAAGGAGCAATGAGCAGTTCTTC	CASSEPGLRSNEQFF
NA	NA	TRBV28	12	TRBJ2-7	TGTGCCAGTCAGGAGGGCCACTACGAGCAGTACTTC	CASQEGHYEQYF
TRBD2	many	TRBV27	16	TRBJ2-7	TGTGCCAGCAGTGAAGGGACTAGCGGGACTACCTACGAGCAGTACTTC	CASSEGTSGTTYEQYF
NA	NA	TRBV9	13	TRBJ1-2	TGTGCCAGCAGCCCCGAGGAGAGGTATGGCTACACCTTC	CASSPEERYGYTF
NA	many	TRBV27	15	TRBJ1-1	TGTGCCAGCAGTTTGGGGACACTGCCGCTCACTGAAGCTTTCTTT	CASSLGTLPLTEAFF
NA	many	TRBV18	13	TRBJ2-7	TGTGCCAGCTCACTCAACAATGTTGGGGAGCAGTACTTC	CASSLNNVGEQYF
TRBD1	many	TRBV3-1	14	TRBJ1-1	TGTGCCAGCAGCCAGCGGGACAGATCAAGTGAAGCTTTCTTT	CASSQRDRSSEAFF
NA	NA	TRBV6-2/TRBV6-3	15	TRBJ2-2	TGTGCCAGCAGTTACTCGAGGATGGGTCCCGGGGAGCTGTTTTTT	CASSYSRMGPGELFF
NA	NA	TRBV30	13	TRBJ2-3	TGTGCCTGGAGTGTGACTAGATCAGATACGCAGTATTTT	CAWSVTRSDTQYF
NA	many	TRBV20-1	13	TRBJ2-7	TGCAGTGCTAACCGGGCCTCCTACGACGAGCAGTACTTC	CSANRASYDEQYF
NA	NA	TRBV18	14	TRBJ1-1	TGTGCCAGCTCACCAGTCATCATGAACACTGAAGCTTTCTTT	CASSPVIMNTEAFF
NA	NA	TRBV20-1	11	TRBJ1-1	TGCAGTGCCCAATCTACCACTGAAGCTTTCTTT	CSAQSTTEAFF
TRBD2	many	TRBV28	16	TRBJ2-7	TGTGCCAGCAGCCGCCTCGAGAGCGGGAGCGATAACGAGCAGTACTTC	CASSRLESGSDNEQYF
NA	few	TRBV30	13	TRBJ1-5	TGTGCCTGGAGTTTGGGGGACAATCAGCCCCAGCATTTT	CAWSLGDNQPQHF
TRBD1	few	TRBV20-1	15	TRBJ1-5	TGCAGTGCTAGAGCAAGACAGGGAAAAAATCAGCCCCAGCATTTT	CSARARQGKNQPQHF
NA	many	TRBV5-1	18	TRBJ1-2	TGCGCCAGCAGCTTGGAAGGTGACACGGGTCCCCCTAACTATGGCTACACCTTC	CASSLEGDTGPPNYGYTF
NA	few	TRBV4-3	13	TRBJ2-7	TGCGCCAGCAGCCAAGAGGGGTGGTCCGAGCAGTACTTC	CASSQEGWSEQYF
TRBD2	NA	TRBV6-2/TRBV6-3	14	TRBJ2-1	TGTGCCAGCAGACAGCGGGAGTGGTACAATGAGCAGTTCTTC	CASRQREWYNEQFF
NA	NA	TRBV30	12	TRBJ1-2	TGTGCCTGGGACCGGGACGGCTATGGCTACACCTTC	CAWDRDGYGYTF
NA	few	TRBV7-2	12	TRBJ2-7	TGTGCCAGCAGCTTACTAGGTGCCGAGCAGTACTTC	CASSLLGAEQYF
NA	many	TRBV7-8	13	TRBJ2-7	TGTGCCAGCAGGCCAGACTGGACCTACGAGCAGTACTTC	CASRPDWTYEQYF
TRBD1	NA	TRBV7-2	16	TRBJ2-3	TGTGCCAGCAGCTTAGGGGACAGGGGAAAGAGGGATACGCAGTATTTT	CASSLGDRGKRDTQYF
NA	many	TRBV20-1	11	TRBJ2-5	TGCAGTGCTAGGTCACCAGAGACCCAGTACTTC	CSARSPETQYF
NA	NA	TRBV7-9	15	TRBJ1-1	TGTGCCAGCAGCTTAGCGGGGGATTCCAACACTGAAGCTTTCTTT	CASSLAGDSNTEAFF
NA	many	TRBV2	14	TRBJ2-5	TGTGCCAGCAGTGACCCTCCGCTCGAAGAGACCCAGTACTTC	CASSDPPLEETQYF
TRBD1	NA	TRBV5-1	14	TRBJ1-2	TGCGCCAGCAGCTCCGGGACAGGGAACTATGGCTACACCTTC	CASSSGTGNYGYTF
NA	few	TRBV6-1	12	TRBJ2-7	TGTGCCAGCAGCCCAGATTCACACGAGCAGTACTTC	CASSPDSHEQYF
TRBD1	many	TRBV6-2/TRBV6-3	14	TRBJ1-1	TGTGCCAGCAGTTACACGTCAGGGGGCACTGAAGCTTTCTTT	CASSYTSGGTEAFF
TRBD1	NA	TRBV19	15	TRBJ2-7	TGTGCCAGTAGTAGATCGGGACAGGGCTGGGACGAGCAGTACTTC	CASSRSGQGWDEQYF
NA	NA	TRBV30	13	TRBJ1-5	TGTGCCTGGAGTGGACAGCTTAATCAGCCCCAGCATTTT	CAWSGQLNQPQHF
NA	NA	TRBV9	15	TRBJ1-4	TGTGCCAGCAGCGTAGGGGCAGGGCTGAGTGAAAAACTGTTTTTT	CASSVGAGLSEKLFF
NA	few	TRBV18	14	TRBJ2-7	TGTGCCAGCTCACCACCCGAGGGAACCTACGAGCAGTACTTC	CASSPPEGTYEQYF
NA	NA	TRBV6-1	16	TRBJ2-2	TGTGCCAGCAGCCCGACAGCCGTGTCTCCAACCGGGGAGCTGTTTTTT	CASSPTAVSPTGELFF